Described below is a single T cell receptor beta chain sequence and its context. This clonotype was counted many times. There is no known antigen for this receptor. The record has no base qualities; no much larger clone is one base away. Library construction relied on PCR. The data were produced on an Illumina HiSeq 2000. TCRdb passed the public sequencing reads through fastp at Q25 and MiXCR, retaining productive beta sequences. Entries are consolidated by CDR3 protein sequence, retaining the most common genes and DNA. This sample holds roughly 100,000 distinct CDR3 sequences; 45% to 60% were observed only once. About an eighth of the sample rests with the top ten. Via the germline V gene (reference sequence), CDR1 is DFQATT and CDR2 SNEGSKA. Trimming removed 3 bases from V and 0 bases from J; the gene matches leave 9 bases unexplained. Counted from cysteine to phenylalanine, this CDR3 has 16 amino acids. Just the 48-base CDR3 DNA is kept, in frame starting at base 1.

The data were obtained in a study of CDR3 diversity in severe acne (dated by TCRdb to about 2019). Sequencing input: blood. The rearrangement combines TRBV20-1 with TRBJ1-1, with 8 bases aligning to TRBD1. The TCR originated in a male donor with acne. The nucleotide sequence is given as TGCAGTGCTAGGCTCTTCGGACAGGGCATGAACACTGAAGCTTTCTTT. Protein translation: CSARLFGQGMNTEAFF.